This T cell receptor (beta chain) was obtained from a study of regulatory T cells. Study-level results: Hydrophobic residues at CDR3 positions 6 and 7 were enriched in conventional CD4+ T cells of CD3G-deficient patients. Skewed V and J usage and few unique V-J pairs marked patient repertoires, most in Tregs.

Note on this clone: No antigen is known for it.

The V gene lost 1 base and the J gene lost 0 bases, with 9 bases spanning the gap. The germline V gene encodes CDR1 SEHNR and CDR2 FQNEAQ (reference sequence). CDR3 length: 16 residues. Primers: 52 TRBV forward and 13 TRBJ reverse. Sequenced by immunoSEQ multiplex PCR; TCRdb stores in-frame clones only, minus some. In the table there are around 30,000 clones, nearly 95% of which are singletons. Regulatory (CD25-high CD127-low) and conventional (CD25-low CD127-high) CD4+ T cells were sorted separately. The material sequenced was conventional CD4+ T cells sorted from blood. The chain combines TRBV7-9 with TRBJ2-2; D uncertain. This clonotype was sampled from a child aged 2-15 years with CD3G deficiency. For the CDR3, the DNA is TGTGCCAGCAGCTTAGTAGGGTCCGCGAACACCGGGGAGCTGTTTTTT. This codes for CASSLVGSANTGELFF.